This T cell receptor beta chain emerged from a study of blood T cells in healthy people across ages. The germline gives CDR1 DFQATT, CDR2 SNEGSKA (reference sequence). The V and J ends lost 1 base and 2 bases, in that order; junction bases with no gene match: 10. CDR3 length equals 17 residues. Next came a second PCR, run for about 7 to 12 cycles, which used a sample-barcoded 5' primer along with a J-beta primer mix. TCRdb analysed the 5' RACE reads with MiXCR anew, one entry per CDR3 protein. Of about 1,500,000 distinct CDR3 sequences listed, approximately 40% were seen once; the top ten hold 7.9%. This clonotype was detected only a few times.

V usage is TRBV20-1 and J usage is TRBJ2-4; 8 positions agree with TRBD2. Sequenced sample: blood. This sequence originates from a young woman in good health. The CDR3 loop reads CSARGDSGVVSKNIQYF. In DNA form, the CDR3 reads TGCAGTGCTAGAGGGGATAGCGGGGTCGTTTCCAAAAACATTCAGTACTTC.